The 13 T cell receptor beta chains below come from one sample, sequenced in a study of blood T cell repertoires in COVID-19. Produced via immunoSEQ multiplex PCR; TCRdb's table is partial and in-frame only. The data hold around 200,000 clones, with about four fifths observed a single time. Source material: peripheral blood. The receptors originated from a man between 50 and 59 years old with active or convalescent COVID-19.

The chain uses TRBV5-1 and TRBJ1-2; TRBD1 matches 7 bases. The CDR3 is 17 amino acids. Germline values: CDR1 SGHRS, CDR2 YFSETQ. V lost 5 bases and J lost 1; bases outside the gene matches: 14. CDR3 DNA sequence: TGCGCCAGCAGTCGAACCCTACCTCAGGGGGGTAACTATGGCTACACCTTC. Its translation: CASSRTLPQGGNYGYTF.

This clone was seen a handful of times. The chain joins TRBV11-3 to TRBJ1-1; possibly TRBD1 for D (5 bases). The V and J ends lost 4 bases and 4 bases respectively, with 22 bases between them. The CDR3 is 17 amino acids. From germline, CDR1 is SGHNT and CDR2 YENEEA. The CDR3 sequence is CASSSTDPRGGRTEAFF. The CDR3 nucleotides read TGTGCCAGCAGCTCCACGGACCCCCGGGGGGGACGCACTGAAGCTTTCTTT.

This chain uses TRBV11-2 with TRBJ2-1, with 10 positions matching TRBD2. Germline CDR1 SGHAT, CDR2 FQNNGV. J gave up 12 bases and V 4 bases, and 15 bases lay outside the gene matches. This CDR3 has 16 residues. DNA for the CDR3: TGTGCCAGCAGCTCCCTTTTACTAGCGGGAAGCCAGGGGCAGTTCTTC. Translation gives CASSSLLLAGSQGQFF.

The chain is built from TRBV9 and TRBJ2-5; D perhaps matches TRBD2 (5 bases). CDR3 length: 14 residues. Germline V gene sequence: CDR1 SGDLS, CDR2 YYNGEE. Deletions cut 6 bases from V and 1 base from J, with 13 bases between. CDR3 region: CASMRDYSQETQYF. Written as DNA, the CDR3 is TGTGCCAGCATGCGAGACTACTCCCAAGAGACCCAGTACTTC.

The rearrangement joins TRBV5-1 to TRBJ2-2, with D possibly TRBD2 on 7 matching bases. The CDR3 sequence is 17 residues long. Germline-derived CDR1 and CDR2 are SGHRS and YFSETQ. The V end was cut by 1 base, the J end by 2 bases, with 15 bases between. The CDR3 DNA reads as TGCGCCAGCAGCTTGAAGGGGGGGAAAATTAACACCGGGGAGCTGTTTTTT. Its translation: CASSLKGGKINTGELFF.

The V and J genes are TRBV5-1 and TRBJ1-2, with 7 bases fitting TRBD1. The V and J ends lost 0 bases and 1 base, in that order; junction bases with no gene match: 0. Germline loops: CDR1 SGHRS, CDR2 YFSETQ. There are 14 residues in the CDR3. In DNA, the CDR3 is TGCGCCAGCAGCTTGGACAGGGGTAACTATGGCTACACCTTC. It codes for CASSLDRGNYGYTF.

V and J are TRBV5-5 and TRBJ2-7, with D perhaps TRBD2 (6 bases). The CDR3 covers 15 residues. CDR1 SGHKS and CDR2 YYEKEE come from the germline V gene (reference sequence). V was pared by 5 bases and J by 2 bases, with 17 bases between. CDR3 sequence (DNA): TGTGCCAGCAGGGGCGGGTCTACGGGGGCCTACGAGCAGTACTTC. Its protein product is CASRGGSTGAYEQYF. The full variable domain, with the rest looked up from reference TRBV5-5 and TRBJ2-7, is DAGVTQSPTHLIKTRGQQVTLRCSPISGHKSVSWYQQVLGQGPQFIFQYYEKEERGRGNFPDRFSARQFPNYSSELNVNALLLGDSALYLCASRGGSTGAYEQYFGPGTRLTVT.

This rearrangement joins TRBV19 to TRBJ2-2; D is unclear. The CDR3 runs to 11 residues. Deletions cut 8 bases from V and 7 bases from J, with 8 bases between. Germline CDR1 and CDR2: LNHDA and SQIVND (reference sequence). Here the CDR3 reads CASRSLGELFF. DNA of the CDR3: TGTGCCAGTCGCAGTCTCGGGGAGCTGTTTTTT.

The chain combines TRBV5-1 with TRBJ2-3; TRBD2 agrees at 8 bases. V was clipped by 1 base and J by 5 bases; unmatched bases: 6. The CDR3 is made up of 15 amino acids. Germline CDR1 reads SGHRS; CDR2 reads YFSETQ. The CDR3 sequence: CASSLPGAGGDTQYF. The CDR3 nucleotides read TGCGCCAGCAGCTTGCCGGGGGCGGGGGGAGATACGCAGTATTTT.

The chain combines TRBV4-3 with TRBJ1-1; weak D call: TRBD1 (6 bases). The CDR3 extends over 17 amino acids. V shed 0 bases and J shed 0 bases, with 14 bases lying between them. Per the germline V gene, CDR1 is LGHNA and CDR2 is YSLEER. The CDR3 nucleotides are TGCGCCAGCAGCCAAGATTGGGGGCAGGGGATGAACACTGAAGCTTTCTTT. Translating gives CASSQDWGQGMNTEAFF.

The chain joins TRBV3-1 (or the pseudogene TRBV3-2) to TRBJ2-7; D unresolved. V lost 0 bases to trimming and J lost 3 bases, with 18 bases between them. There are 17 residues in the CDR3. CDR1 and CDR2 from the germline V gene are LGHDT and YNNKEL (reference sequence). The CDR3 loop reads CASSQDHRRGALYEQYF. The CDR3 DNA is TGTGCCAGCAGCCAAGATCATCGGAGAGGAGCCCTCTACGAGCAGTACTTC.

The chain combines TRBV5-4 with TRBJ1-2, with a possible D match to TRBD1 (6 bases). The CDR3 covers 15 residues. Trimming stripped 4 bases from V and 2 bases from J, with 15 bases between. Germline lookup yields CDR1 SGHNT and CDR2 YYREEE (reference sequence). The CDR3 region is CASSHEITGNYGYTF. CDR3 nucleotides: TGTGCCAGCAGCCACGAAATCACAGGGAACTATGGCTACACCTTC.

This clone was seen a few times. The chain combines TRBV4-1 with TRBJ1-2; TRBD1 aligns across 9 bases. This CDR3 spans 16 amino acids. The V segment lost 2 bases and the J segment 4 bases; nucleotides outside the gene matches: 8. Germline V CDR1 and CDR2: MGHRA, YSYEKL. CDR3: CASSQTPQGAGYGYTF. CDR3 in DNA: TGCGCCAGCAGCCAAACGCCACAGGGGGCGGGCTATGGCTACACCTTC.